The 31 T cell receptor beta chains listed next were all sequenced from one sample in a study of Graves' ophthalmopathy and Graves' hyperthyroidism. The sequenced template was RNA, covering the TCR beta CDR3 region. RT-PCR was first run with HTBI primers, then multiplex PCR in a second round. TCRdb used MiXCR to reprocess the multiplex PCR reads, holding one entry per CDR3 protein. The sample shows roughly 480,000 distinct CDR3 sequences, about an eighth of them seen only once. Sequenced: blood. These receptors all stem from a woman in her twenties or thirties with Graves' ophthalmopathy.

This clonotype was recorded at least ten times. The gene calls are TRBV5-1 and TRBJ2-2, with a weak D call TRBD2 (6 bases). Trimming removed 0 bases at V and 1 base at J, with 10 bases between. Germline V gene data show CDR1 as SGHRS and CDR2 as YFSETQ. CDR3 length: 16 amino acids. In DNA, the CDR3 is TGCGCCAGCAGCTTGGCCGGGAGAAAGAACACCGGGGAGCTGTTTTTT. Encoded protein: CASSLAGRKNTGELFF. The entire variable domain, with the rest obtained from reference TRBV5-1 and TRBJ2-2, is as follows: KAGVTQTPRYLIKTRGQQVTLSCSPISGHRSVSWYQQTPGQGLQFLFEYFSETQRNKGNFPGRFSGRQFSNSRSEMNVSTLELGDSALYLCASSLAGRKNTGELFFGEGSRLTVL.

This clonotype was recorded at least ten times. The gene calls are TRBV7-2 and TRBJ2-4; D possibly uses TRBD1 or TRBD2 (5 bases each). The V gene lost 0 bases and the J gene lost 12 bases, with 18 bases spanning the gap. This CDR3 is 15 amino acids long. CDR1 is SGHTA and CDR2 is FQGNSA in the germline V gene. This chain's CDR3 is CASSLALYKEGNQYF. The CDR3 region has the DNA TGTGCCAGCAGCTTAGCGCTCTATAAAGAGGGGAATCAGTACTTC.

This clonotype appeared many times. The chain employs TRBV20-1 and TRBJ1-2; D is unclear. CDR3 length equals 13 residues. With 4 bases removed from V and 3 bases from J, the gap between germline ends came to 12 bases. Germline-derived CDR1 and CDR2 are DFQATT and SNEGSKA (reference sequence). CDR3 sequence: CSAISPGDYGYTF. CDR3 bases: TGCAGTGCTATATCCCCAGGAGACTATGGCTACACCTTC.

Only a few counts were recorded for this clonotype. The chain recombines TRBV11-2 with TRBJ2-7, with D perhaps matching TRBD2 (6 bases). Germline V lookup: CDR1 SGHAT, CDR2 FQNNGV. Deletions cut 3 bases from V and 3 bases from J, with 15 bases between. This CDR3 region has 15 residues. The CDR3 nucleotides read TGTGCCAGCAGCTTGGAGCCCCAGGGACTCTACGAGCAGTACTTC. This sequence encodes CASSLEPQGLYEQYF.

The sample holds many counts of this clonotype. This chain uses TRBV28 with TRBJ1-1; 11 bases align to TRBD1. The CDR3 is made up of 15 amino acids. Germline V gene data show CDR1 as MDHEN and CDR2 as SYDVKM. V shed 6 bases, J shed 1 base, and the junction held 4 bases outside the gene matches. In DNA, the CDR3 is TGTGCCAGCAGACCCGGGACAGGGGGGAACACTGAAGCTTTCTTT. Translation: CASRPGTGGNTEAFF.

At least ten counts were recorded for this clonotype. The rearrangement joins TRBV30 to TRBJ2-7; possibly TRBD1 for D (5 bases). In germline, CDR1 is GTSNPN, CDR2 SVGIG (reference sequence). The CDR3 loop spans 12 amino acids. Between the trimmed V and J ends, which lost 2 bases and 5 bases, there was a span of 10 bases. CDR3 DNA sequence: TGTGCCTGGAGTTTTAGGGGTCACGAGCAGTACTTC. It codes for CAWSFRGHEQYF.

This clonotype was observed many times. V and J are TRBV24-1 and TRBJ1-2; possible D gene TRBD1, 5 bases. Trimming took 5 bases from V and 2 from J, leaving 11 bases between them. This CDR3 has 14 amino acids. Germline-derived CDR1 and CDR2 are KGHDR and SFDVKD. Here the CDR3 DNA reads TGTGCCACCAGTGGCGGCGGGGCGAACTATGGCTACACCTTC. This gives the protein CATSGGGANYGYTF.

The chain recombines TRBV28 with TRBJ1-2, with D uncertain. Germline V lookup: CDR1 MDHEN, CDR2 SYDVKM. The CDR3 covers 11 residues. Between the trimmed V and J ends, which lost 5 bases and 4 bases, there was a span of 5 bases. CDR3 nucleotides: TGTGCCAGCAGTAATACCTATGGCTACACCTTC. It encodes CASSNTYGYTF.

The J gene is TRBJ2-2, the V gene TRBV7-9; D is perhaps TRBD2 (6 bases). Trimming took 6 bases from V and 6 from J, leaving 14 bases between them. The CDR3 sequence is 14 residues long. Germline CDR1 is SEHNR and CDR2 is FQNEAQ (reference sequence). As DNA, the CDR3 is TGTGCCAGCAGATCAGGGAGGCGCCCCGGGGAGCTGTTTTTT. Protein sequence: CASRSGRRPGELFF.

This clonotype has just a few counts. The V gene is TRBV6-2 or TRBV6-3, the J gene TRBJ1-5; TRBD1 might be the D (5 bases). The germline gives CDR1 MNHEY, CDR2 SVGEGT. This CDR3 has 14 residues. Between the trimmed V and J ends, which lost 6 bases and 7 bases, there was a span of 16 bases. DNA for the CDR3: TGTGCCAGCAGCAGCCTCCGGGGCGGGCAGCCCCAGCATTTT. It is translated as CASSSLRGGQPQHF.

This clonotype was observed many times. The rearrangement uses TRBV2 and TRBJ2-2; tentative D call: TRBD1 (7 bases). The CDR3 has 15 amino acids. V was pared by 6 bases and J by 5 bases, with 16 bases between. The germline CDR1 and CDR2 sequences are SNHLY and FYNNEI. The CDR3 bases are TGTGCCAGCAGCGCGGGACAGCGAAAGACCGGGGAGCTGTTTTTT. Protein product: CASSAGQRKTGELFF.

This clonotype was seen at least ten times. J is TRBJ1-1 and V is TRBV7-3; D is uncertain. The CDR3 is 13 amino acids. Germline V CDR1 and CDR2: SGHTA, FQGTGA. Trimming left V 0 bases short and J 5 bases short, with 7 bases between. CDR3 residues: CASSLTRVTEAFF. In nucleotides, the CDR3 is TGTGCCAGCAGCTTAACTAGGGTAACTGAAGCTTTCTTT.

At least ten counts were recorded for this clonotype. This CDR3 reads CASRSRGRNIQYF. CDR3 DNA: TGTGCCAGCAGGTCGCGGGGAAGGAACATTCAGTACTTC. The chain has TRBV6-5 and TRBJ2-4; D might be TRBD2 (6 bases). CDR3 size: 13 residues. Trimming took off 6 bases at V and 7 bases at J, with 13 bases between the two ends. The germline V gene encodes CDR1 MNHEY and CDR2 SVGAGI.

This clonotype was observed at least ten times. The gene calls are TRBV7-9 and TRBJ1-1; tentatively, D is TRBD1 (6 bases). Trimming took off 6 bases at V and 4 bases at J, with 12 bases between the two ends. The CDR3 covers 13 residues. CDR1 is SEHNR, CDR2 FQNEAQ, per germline (reference sequence). CDR3 sequence: CASSGKGGTEAFF. CDR3 nucleotide sequence: TGTGCCAGCAGTGGTAAAGGGGGCACTGAAGCTTTCTTT.

In its sample, this clonotype was seen many times. The chain couples TRBV7-9 to TRBJ2-5, with a tentative D call TRBD2 (5 bases). With 3 bases removed from V and 9 bases from J, the gap between germline ends came to 14 bases. The germline CDR1 and CDR2 sequences are SEHNR and FQNEAQ (reference sequence). The CDR3 loop spans 13 amino acids. The CDR3 region is CASSFAGVPPQYF. CDR3 DNA sequence: TGTGCCAGCAGCTTTGCCGGGGTCCCACCCCAGTACTTC.

The sample holds many counts of this clonotype. The chain is built from TRBV5-4 and TRBJ2-7; 7 nucleotides line up with TRBD1. CDR3 length equals 13 residues. Germline V gives CDR1 SGHNT, CDR2 YYREEE (reference sequence). The V gene end was trimmed by 4 bases and the J gene end by 7 bases; junction bases not matched to a gene: 8. CDR3 in amino acids: CASSREGAREQYF. The CDR3 DNA follows: TGTGCCAGCAGCCGAGAGGGGGCGAGAGAGCAGTACTTC.

The chain joins TRBV18 to TRBJ2-2; D may be TRBD1 (5 bases). Trimming took 7 bases from V and 7 from J, leaving 16 bases between them. Germline CDR1 and CDR2: KGHSH and LQKENI. This CDR3 region has 14 residues. The CDR3 DNA reads TGTGCCAGCTGCCCGACAGAGAGTGGCGGGGAGCTGTTTTTT. Translation: CASCPTESGGELFF.

The chain combines TRBV7-9 with TRBJ1-2; D remains unclear. Trimming removed 1 base from V and 0 bases from J, with 9 bases in between. This CDR3 has 15 residues. Germline values: CDR1 SEHNR, CDR2 FQNEAQ (reference sequence). The CDR3: CASSLVEAPNYGYTF. The CDR3 DNA sequence: TGTGCCAGCAGCTTAGTAGAGGCCCCTAACTATGGCTACACCTTC.

This clonotype showed up just once. A much larger clone lies one base from this, so it may be a read error. V usage is TRBV6-1 and J usage is TRBJ2-7; no definite D call. Trimming cost V 5 bases and J 7 bases, with 15 bases left between them. From germline, CDR1 is MNHNS and CDR2 SASEGT. CDR3 length equals 13 residues. CDR3 nucleotide sequence: TGTGCCAGCAGTCCTATTGGGCTATCGGAGCAGTACTTC. Residues: CASSPIGLSEQYF.

Many counts were recorded for this clonotype. The V gene is TRBV18, the J gene TRBJ2-2; D gene ambiguous. In germline, CDR1 is KGHSH, CDR2 LQKENI. The CDR3 is 15 amino acids. Trimming left V 2 bases short and J 0 bases short, with 7 bases between. This CDR3 is CASSPWQSNTGELFF. In nucleotides, the CDR3 is TGTGCCAGCTCACCATGGCAGTCGAACACCGGGGAGCTGTTTTTT.

The chain combines TRBV19 with TRBJ2-5; tentative D call: TRBD1 (5 bases). V was clipped by 3 bases and J by 2 bases, with 13 bases between them. The germline gives CDR1 LNHDA, CDR2 SQIVND (reference sequence). This CDR3 has 15 amino acids. CDR3 amino acids: CASSIRQQPQETQYF. CDR3 nucleotide sequence: TGTGCCAGTAGTATCAGACAGCAGCCTCAAGAGACCCAGTACTTC.

Many counts were recorded for this clonotype. This sequence joins TRBV2 and TRBJ2-5, with 9 positions matching TRBD2. The ends lost 7 bases at V and 1 base at J; junction bases unmatched: 10. Germline CDR1 and CDR2: SNHLY and FYNNEI. There are 16 residues in the CDR3. The CDR3 sequence is CASKVSGGISQETQYF. In nucleotides, the CDR3 is TGTGCCAGCAAGGTTAGCGGGGGAATATCCCAAGAGACCCAGTACTTC. Complete variable domain (other parts from reference TRBV2 and TRBJ2-5): EPEVTQTPSHQVTQMGQEVILRCVPISNHLYFYWYRQILGQKVEFLVSFYNNEISEKSEIFDDQFSVERPDGSNFTLKIRSTKLEDSAMYFCASKVSGGISQETQYFGPGTRLLVL.

The chain is built from TRBV6-2 or TRBV6-3 and TRBJ1-2, with D unresolved. Germline values: CDR1 MNHEY, CDR2 SVGEGT. V was pared by 6 bases and J by 3 bases, with 8 bases between. This CDR3 is built from 12 residues. The CDR3 region is CASSTEDYGYTF. The CDR3, as DNA: TGTGCCAGCAGCACCGAGGACTATGGCTACACCTTC.

This clonotype was seen a few times. This chain uses TRBV7-8 with TRBJ1-5; 7 bases line up with TRBD1. Germline CDR1 SGHVS, CDR2 FQNEAQ. V was pared by 6 bases and J by 4 bases, with 12 bases of the junction left unmatched. This CDR3 spans 16 amino acids. CDR3 sequence reads: CASSPLQGDRNQPQHF. In nucleotides, the CDR3 is TGTGCCAGCAGTCCCCTCCAGGGGGACAGAAATCAGCCCCAGCATTTT.

The table lists this clonotype with many counts. The chain couples TRBV4-1 to TRBJ2-7; 7 nucleotides align to TRBD2. The germline V gene encodes CDR1 MGHRA and CDR2 YSYEKL. The CDR3 has 15 residues. Trimming took 2 bases from V and 2 from J; bases not matched to a gene: 6. The CDR3 coding sequence is TGCGCCAGCAGCCAACACTCTAGCGGCACCTACGAGCAGTACTTC. It translates to CASSQHSSGTYEQYF.

The sample holds a few counts of this clonotype. The chain employs TRBV18 and TRBJ2-7; 10 nucleotides line up with TRBD2. This CDR3 is 15 amino acids long. V shed 4 bases, J shed 5 bases, and the junction held 8 bases outside the gene matches. Looked up from germline, CDR1 is KGHSH and CDR2 is LQKENI. Here the CDR3 reads CASSLGAGGSNEQYF. CDR3 DNA: TGTGCCAGCTCACTAGGAGCGGGAGGGAGCAACGAGCAGTACTTC.

This clonotype was counted ten times or more. V is TRBV7-3 and J is TRBJ1-1; possible D gene TRBD1, 5 bases. This CDR3 spans 13 amino acids. V dropped 6 bases and J dropped 1 base, with 9 bases sitting between them. Germline V CDR1 and CDR2: SGHTA, FQGTGA. The CDR3 reads CASSPGANTEAFF. The CDR3, as DNA: TGTGCCAGCAGTCCCGGGGCGAACACTGAAGCTTTCTTT.

At least ten counts were recorded for this clonotype. The chain recombines TRBV11-2 with TRBJ2-5; 9 nucleotides align to TRBD2. The CDR3 totals 18 residues. V lost 1 base to trimming and J lost 0 bases; unmatched junction nucleotides: 9. Germline CDR1 reads SGHAT; CDR2 reads FQNNGV. The CDR3 region has the DNA TGTGCCAGCAGCTTAGGTCGGGCTAGCGGGACGTACCAAGAGACCCAGTACTTC. It is translated as CASSLGRASGTYQETQYF.

This clonotype was seen repeatedly, ten times or more. This CDR3 is CSASPDRLSYEQYF. In DNA form, the CDR3 reads TGCAGTGCTAGCCCCGACCGCCTCTCCTACGAGCAGTACTTC. The rearrangement links TRBV20-1 to TRBJ2-7; no definite D call. Per germline, CDR1 DFQATT and CDR2 SNEGSKA (reference sequence). This CDR3 is 14 amino acids long. V lost 3 bases, J lost 0 bases, and 12 bases lay in between.

This clonotype was found many times. This rearrangement joins TRBV6-5 to TRBJ2-7; 8 bases align to TRBD1. Germline V gene lookup returns CDR1 MNHEY and CDR2 SVGAGI. The CDR3 totals 11 residues. With V trimmed by 8 bases and J by 6 bases, 3 bases remained unmatched. CDR3 loop: CASWTGIEQYF. CDR3 nucleotides: TGTGCCAGCTGGACAGGGATCGAGCAGTACTTC.

This chain links TRBV6-5 with TRBJ1-1; D gene unclear. The CDR3 covers 13 residues. V lost 0 bases and J 7 bases, leaving 9 bases between the germline ends. Germline CDR1 is MNHEY and CDR2 is SVGAGI. The CDR3 protein is CASSYSSLNEAFF. In nucleotides, the CDR3 is TGTGCCAGCAGTTACTCGAGTCTTAATGAAGCTTTCTTT.